This entry is about one T cell receptor beta chain. The record originates from a study of T cell changes during pregnancy in multiple sclerosis. CDR1 and CDR2 from the germline V gene are MDHEN and SYDVKM. This CDR3 region has 12 residues. V was clipped by 8 bases and J by 6 bases, with 14 bases between them. Repertoires were generated with immunoSEQ multiplex PCR, while TCRdb's copy carries only in-frame clones and drops some. The sample holds some 45,000 clones; 91% are singletons and the top ten take about 2.1%. The V gene is TRBV28, the J gene TRBJ2-7; D may be TRBD1 (5 bases). The source material was CD4+ T cells from peripheral blood mononuclear cells, sampled after pregnancy. The TCR sequence derives from a female donor in good health, enrolled as a control in a pregnancy study. The CDR3 DNA sequence: TGTGCCAGCTGCGCCAGGGTGGGCGAGCAGTACTTC. It is translated as CASCARVGEQYF.